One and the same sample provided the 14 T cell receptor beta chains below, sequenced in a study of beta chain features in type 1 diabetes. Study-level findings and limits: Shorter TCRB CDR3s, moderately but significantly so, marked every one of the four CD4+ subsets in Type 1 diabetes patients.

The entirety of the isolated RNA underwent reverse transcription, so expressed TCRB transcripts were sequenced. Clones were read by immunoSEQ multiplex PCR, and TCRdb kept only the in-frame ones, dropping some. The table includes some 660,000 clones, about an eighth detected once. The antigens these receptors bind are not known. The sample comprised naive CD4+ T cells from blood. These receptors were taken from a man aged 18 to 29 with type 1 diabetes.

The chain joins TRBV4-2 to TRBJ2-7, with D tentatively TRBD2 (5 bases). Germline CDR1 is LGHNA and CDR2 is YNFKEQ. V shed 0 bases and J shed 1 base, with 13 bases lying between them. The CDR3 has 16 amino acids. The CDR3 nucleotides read TGTGCCAGCAGCCAAGAGATGGACTCCCCTTCCTACGAGCAGTACTTC. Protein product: CASSQEMDSPSYEQYF.

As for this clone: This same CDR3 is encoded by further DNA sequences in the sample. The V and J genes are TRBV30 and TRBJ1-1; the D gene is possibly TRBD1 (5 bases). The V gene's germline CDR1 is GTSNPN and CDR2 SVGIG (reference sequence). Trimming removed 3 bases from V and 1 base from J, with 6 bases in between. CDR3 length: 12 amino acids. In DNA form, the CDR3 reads TGTGCCTGGAGCAGGGAGAACACTGAAGCTTTCTTT. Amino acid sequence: CAWSRENTEAFF.

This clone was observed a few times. CDR3 amino acids: CASSPGGGVKTQYF. In nucleotides, the CDR3 is TGTGCCAGCAGCCCCGGGGGCGGGGTTAAGACCCAGTACTTC. The chain recombines TRBV7-2 with TRBJ2-5, with D possibly being TRBD1 or TRBD2 (6 bases each). CDR1 and CDR2 from the germline V gene are SGHTA and FQGNSA. The CDR3 consists of 14 residues. V was clipped by 5 bases and J by 6 bases, with 16 bases between them.

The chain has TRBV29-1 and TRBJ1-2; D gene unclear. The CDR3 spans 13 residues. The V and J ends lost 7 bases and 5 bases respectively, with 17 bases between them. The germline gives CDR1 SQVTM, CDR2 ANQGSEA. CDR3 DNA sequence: TGCAGCGCAGAGCGGAGAGAGGGTTATGGCTACACCTTC. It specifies CSAERREGYGYTF.

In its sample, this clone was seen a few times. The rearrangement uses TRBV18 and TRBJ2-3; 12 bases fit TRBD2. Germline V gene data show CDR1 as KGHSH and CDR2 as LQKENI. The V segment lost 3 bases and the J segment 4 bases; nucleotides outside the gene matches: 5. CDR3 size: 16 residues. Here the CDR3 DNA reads TGTGCCAGCTCACCCCCTAGCGGGGGGGCCCCAGATACGCAGTATTTT. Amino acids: CASSPPSGGAPDTQYF.

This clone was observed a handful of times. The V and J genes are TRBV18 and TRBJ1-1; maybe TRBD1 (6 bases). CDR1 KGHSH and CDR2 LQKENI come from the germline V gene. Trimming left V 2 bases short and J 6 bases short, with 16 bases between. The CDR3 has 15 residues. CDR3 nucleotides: TGTGCCAGCTCACCAGCAGGGGTCATGTCGGCTGAAGCTTTCTTT. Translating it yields CASSPAGVMSAEAFF. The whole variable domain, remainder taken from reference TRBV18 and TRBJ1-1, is NAGVMQNPRHLVRRRGQEARLRCSPMKGHSHVYWYRQLPEEGLKFMVYLQKENIIDESGMPKERFSAEFPKEGPSILRIQQVVRGDSAAYFCASSPAGVMSAEAFFGQGTRLTVV.

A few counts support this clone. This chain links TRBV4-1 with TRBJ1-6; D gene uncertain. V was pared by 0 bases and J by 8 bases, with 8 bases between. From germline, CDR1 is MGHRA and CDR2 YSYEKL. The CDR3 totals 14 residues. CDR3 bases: TGCGCCAGCAGCCAAGAAAGTAGGGATTCACCCCTCCACTTT. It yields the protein CASSQESRDSPLHF.

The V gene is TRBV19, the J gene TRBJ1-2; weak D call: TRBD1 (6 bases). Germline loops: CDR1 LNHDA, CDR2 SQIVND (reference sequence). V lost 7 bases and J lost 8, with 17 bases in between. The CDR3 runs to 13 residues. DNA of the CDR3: TGTGCCAGTACCTGGTCGGCAGGGGACGGCTACACCTTC. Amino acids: CASTWSAGDGYTF. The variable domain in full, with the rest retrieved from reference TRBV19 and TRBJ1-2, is DGGITQSPKYLFRKEGQNVTLSCEQNLNHDAMYWYRQDPGQGLRLIYYSQIVNDFQKGDIAEGYSVSREKKESFPLTVTSAQKNPTAFYLCASTWSAGDGYTFGSGTRLTVV.

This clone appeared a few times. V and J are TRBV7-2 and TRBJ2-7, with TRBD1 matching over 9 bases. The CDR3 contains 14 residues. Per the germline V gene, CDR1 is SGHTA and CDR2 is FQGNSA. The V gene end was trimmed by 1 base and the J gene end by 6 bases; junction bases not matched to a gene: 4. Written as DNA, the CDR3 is TGTGCCAGCAGCTTAGTTTGGACAGGGGCCGAGCAGTACTTC. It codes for CASSLVWTGAEQYF.

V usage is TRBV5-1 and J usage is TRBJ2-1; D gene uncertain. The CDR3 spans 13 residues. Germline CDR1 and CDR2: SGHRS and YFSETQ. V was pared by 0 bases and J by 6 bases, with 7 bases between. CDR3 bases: TGCGCCAGCAGCTTGGCCAGGCGCAATGAGCAGTTCTTC. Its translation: CASSLARRNEQFF.

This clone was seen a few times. The CDR3, as DNA: TGTGCCTGGAGTTATCTAGCGAGAGATAATGAGCAGTTCTTC. Its protein is CAWSYLARDNEQFF. V and J are TRBV30 and TRBJ2-1, with D perhaps matching TRBD2 (6 bases). Deletions cut 2 bases from V and 7 bases from J, with 15 bases between. The CDR3 is 14 residues long. Germline values: CDR1 GTSNPN, CDR2 SVGIG (reference sequence).

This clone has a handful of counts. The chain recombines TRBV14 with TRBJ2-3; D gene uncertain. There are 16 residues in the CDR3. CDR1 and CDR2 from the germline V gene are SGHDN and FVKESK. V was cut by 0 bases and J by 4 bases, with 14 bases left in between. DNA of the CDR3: TGTGCCAGCAGCCAAGATACCAGAGCACACTCAGATACGCAGTATTTT. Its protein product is CASSQDTRAHSDTQYF.

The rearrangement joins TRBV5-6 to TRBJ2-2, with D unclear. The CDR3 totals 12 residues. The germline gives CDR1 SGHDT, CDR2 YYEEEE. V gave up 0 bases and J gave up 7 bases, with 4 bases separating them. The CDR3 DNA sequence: TGTGCCAGCAGCTTGGAGGGCGGGGAGCTGTTTTTT. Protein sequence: CASSLEGGELFF. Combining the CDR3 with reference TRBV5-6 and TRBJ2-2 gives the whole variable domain DAGVTQSPTHLIKTRGQQVTLRCSPKSGHDTVSWYQQALGQGPQFIFQYYEEEERQRGNFPDRFSGHQFPNYSSELNVNALLLGDSALYLCASSLEGGELFFGEGSRLTVL.

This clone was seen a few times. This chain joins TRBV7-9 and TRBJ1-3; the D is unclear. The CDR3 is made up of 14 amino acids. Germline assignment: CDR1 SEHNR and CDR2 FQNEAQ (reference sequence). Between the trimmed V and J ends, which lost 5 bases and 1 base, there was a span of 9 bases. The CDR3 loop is CASSHRRSGNTIYF. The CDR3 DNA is TGTGCCAGCAGCCACCGGCGTTCTGGAAACACCATATATTTT.